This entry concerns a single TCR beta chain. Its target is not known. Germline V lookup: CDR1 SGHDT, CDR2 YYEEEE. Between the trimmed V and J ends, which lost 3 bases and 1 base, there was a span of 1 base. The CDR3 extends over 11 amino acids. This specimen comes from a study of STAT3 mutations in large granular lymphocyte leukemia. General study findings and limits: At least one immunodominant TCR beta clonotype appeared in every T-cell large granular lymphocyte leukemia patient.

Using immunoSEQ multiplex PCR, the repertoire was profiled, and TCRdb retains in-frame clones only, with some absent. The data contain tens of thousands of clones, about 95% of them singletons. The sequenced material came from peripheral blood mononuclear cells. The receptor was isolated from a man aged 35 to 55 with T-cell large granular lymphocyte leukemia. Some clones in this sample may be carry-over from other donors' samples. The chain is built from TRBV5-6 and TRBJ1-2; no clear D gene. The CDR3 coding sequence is TGTGCCAGCAGCTATAACTATGGCTACACCTTC. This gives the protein CASSYNYGYTF.